The 32 T cell receptor beta chains below were found in one sample sequenced in a study of blood T cells in healthy people across ages. Then a second PCR, running about 6 to 12 cycles, was carried out with a sample-barcoded 5' primer and a J-beta primer mix. MiXCR was run by TCRdb on the 5' RACE reads, yielding one entry per CDR3 protein. The sample holds hundreds of thousands of distinct CDR3 sequences, roughly 53% seen once. Sequencing was performed on blood. These receptors were obtained from a man aged 80 or over in good health.

This clonotype was seen only a few times. This rearrangement joins TRBV7-2 to TRBJ2-7; weak D call: TRBD1 (6 bases). Germline loops: CDR1 SGHTA, CDR2 FQGNSA. The CDR3 extends over 13 amino acids. V lost 4 bases, J lost 6 bases, and 13 bases lay in between. The CDR3: CASSSLLGGEQYF. The CDR3 DNA is TGTGCCAGCAGCTCCCTCCTAGGGGGCGAGCAGTACTTC.

The J gene is TRBJ2-1, the V gene TRBV19; D not certain. The CDR3 totals 13 residues. From germline, CDR1 is LNHDA and CDR2 SQIVND (reference sequence). Trimming cost V 3 bases and J 5 bases, with 8 bases left between them. In nucleotides, the CDR3 is TGTGCCAGTAGTATTTCCACCAACAATGAGCAGTTCTTC. Amino acid sequence: CASSISTNNEQFF.

This chain connects TRBV19 to TRBJ2-7, with TRBD1 matching 9 bases. Germline CDR1 LNHDA, CDR2 SQIVND (reference sequence). The CDR3 is made up of 15 amino acids. The V and J ends lost 8 bases and 0 bases, in that order; junction bases with no gene match: 8. This chain's CDR3 is CASGRDRATSYEQYF. For the CDR3, the DNA is TGTGCCAGTGGCCGGGACAGGGCGACCTCCTACGAGCAGTACTTC.

The genes are TRBV6-5 and TRBJ1-5, with TRBD1 as a possible D gene (6 bases). The CDR3 runs 16 residues. From germline, CDR1 is MNHEY and CDR2 SVGAGI. Between the trimmed V and J ends, which lost 6 bases and 0 bases, there was a span of 15 bases. The chain's CDR3 is CASSPDRPNSNQPQHF. In DNA, the CDR3 is TGTGCCAGCAGCCCTGACAGGCCTAATAGCAATCAGCCCCAGCATTTT.

The chain joins TRBV4-2 to TRBJ2-5, with unresolved D. V lost 4 bases, J lost 5 bases, and 17 bases lay in between. CDR3 length: 15 residues. Germline V gives CDR1 LGHNA, CDR2 YNFKEQ. CDR3 loop: CASSPLIGGEETQYF. Written as DNA, the CDR3 is TGTGCCAGCAGCCCTCTTATCGGCGGTGAGGAGACCCAGTACTTC.

The chain links TRBV6-1 to TRBJ2-3; 7 bases agree with TRBD2. J gave up 14 bases and V 8 bases, and 22 bases lay outside the gene matches. The CDR3 extends over 15 amino acids. Germline values: CDR1 MNHNS, CDR2 SASEGT. CDR3 DNA: TGTGCCAGCGACCTCATCGGGGGGACCCCTGGGGAGGCGTATTTT. This encodes CASDLIGGTPGEAYF.

This clonotype was counted many times. This rearrangement joins TRBV20-1 to TRBJ2-1; 12 positions match TRBD2. CDR1 is DFQATT, CDR2 SNEGSKA, per germline (reference sequence). This CDR3 region has 16 residues. J was trimmed by 11 bases and V by 3 bases; bases with no gene match: 14. This CDR3 reads CSASSLRTSGEGKQFF. CDR3 bases: TGCAGTGCTAGCTCATTACGGACTAGCGGGGAGGGAAAGCAGTTCTTC.

The chain recombines TRBV21-1 with TRBJ2-7; the D call of TRBD1 is as the table states it, not checked on the DNA. TRBV21-1 is deemed a pseudogene. The length of the CDR3 is 15 residues. In DNA form, the CDR3 reads TGTGCCAGCAGCAAAACAGGGGGCGACTCCTACGAGCAGTACTTC. This gives the protein CASSKTGGDSYEQYF.

V is TRBV7-9 and J is TRBJ2-7; TRBD1 might be the D (5 bases). Germline assignment: CDR1 SEHNR and CDR2 FQNEAQ (reference sequence). Trimming cost V 4 bases and J 3 bases, with 13 bases left between them. CDR3 length: 14 amino acids. The CDR3 bases are TGTGCCAGCAGCTCGACGACAGTGAGCTACGAGCAGTACTTC. This sequence encodes CASSSTTVSYEQYF.

The chain uses TRBV5-1 and TRBJ2-1; 9 nucleotides align to TRBD1. The CDR3 has 15 amino acids. After removal of 4 bases from V and 4 bases from J, the junction contained 6 bases not matched to a gene. CDR1 and CDR2 from the germline V gene are SGHRS and YFSETQ. The CDR3 region has the DNA TGCGCCAGCAGCCGTGGGGACAGGGATTACAATGAGCAGTTCTTC. Its protein is CASSRGDRDYNEQFF.

J is TRBJ2-7 and V is TRBV7-9; the match to TRBD2 covers 8 bases. The J call is in doubt because the DNA end fits TRBJ2-5 better. CDR1 SEHNR and CDR2 FQNEAQ come from the germline V gene (reference sequence). The CDR3 is 16 residues long. The CDR3 sequence is CASSSLREVSWETQYF. The CDR3 region has the DNA TGTGCCAGCAGCTCCCTGCGGGAGGTTTCCTGGGAGACCCAGTACTTC.

This chain joins TRBV7-3 and TRBJ2-3; D unclear. The germline V gene has CDR1 SGHTA and CDR2 FQGTGA. This CDR3 comprises 13 residues. V was trimmed by 8 bases and J by 7 bases, leaving 16 bases between them. The CDR3 DNA is TGTGCCAGCTCTGGCGGACCCACGAATACGCAGTATTTT. Residues: CASSGGPTNTQYF.

This chain joins TRBV2 and TRBJ1-6; no clear D gene. V lost 7 bases, J lost 0 bases, and 13 bases lay in between. The CDR3 contains 16 residues. Germline assignment: CDR1 SNHLY and CDR2 FYNNEI. CDR3 residues: CASTPRYGSYNSPLHF. The CDR3, as DNA: TGTGCCAGCACTCCCCGGTATGGCTCCTATAATTCACCCCTCCACTTT.

This chain joins TRBV20-1 and TRBJ2-7; 7 nucleotides match TRBD2. Looked up from germline, CDR1 is DFQATT and CDR2 is SNEGSKA (reference sequence). Trimming cost V 3 bases and J 4 bases; bases outside gene matches: 24. This CDR3 region has 19 residues. The CDR3 is CSASTVDPGLPRSFYEQYF. The CDR3 region has the DNA TGCAGTGCTAGCACGGTGGATCCGGGACTACCCCGGAGTTTTTACGAGCAGTACTTC.

In this sample, this clonotype turned up a few times. V and J are TRBV29-1 and TRBJ2-5; maybe TRBD1 (6 bases). CDR1 is SQVTM and CDR2 is ANQGSEA in the germline V gene. Between the trimmed V and J ends, which lost 7 bases and 0 bases, there was a span of 12 bases. The CDR3 loop spans 13 amino acids. The DNA of the CDR3 is TGCAGCGCCGCCGGGACAAACCAAGAGACCCAGTACTTC. Translation gives CSAAGTNQETQYF.

J is TRBJ2-1 and V is TRBV7-2, with TRBD1 as a possible D gene (6 bases). The V end was cut by 4 bases, the J end by 5 bases, with 15 bases between. Germline-derived CDR1 and CDR2 are SGHTA and FQGNSA. CDR3 length equals 15 residues. The CDR3 is CASSSPSQGNNEQFF. The CDR3 DNA reads as TGTGCCAGCAGCTCACCCTCACAGGGAAACAATGAGCAGTTCTTC.

The CDR3 region is CASSQEETGNLAKNIQYF. The CDR3 coding sequence is TGTGCCAGCAGCCAAGAAGAGACTGGAAACCTAGCCAAAAACATTCAGTACTTC. The J gene is TRBJ2-4, the V gene TRBV4-2; D is unclear. Trimming took 0 bases from V and 0 from J, leaving 15 bases between them. The CDR3 length is 18 residues. Per the germline V gene, CDR1 is LGHNA and CDR2 is YNFKEQ.

This chain uses TRBV11-2 with TRBJ2-3; D might be TRBD2 (6 bases). Trimming removed 5 bases from V and 0 bases from J, with 18 bases in between. CDR3 size: 17 residues. Germline CDR1 and CDR2: SGHAT and FQNNGV. DNA of the CDR3: TGTGCCAGCAGCCTCGGCGGCGCGGGATCTAGCACAGATACGCAGTATTTT. It is translated as CASSLGGAGSSTDTQYF.

In its sample, this clonotype was seen a few times. The CDR3 DNA reads TGCAGTGCTAACGCATATGGGACACGTGGATATAGCAATCAGCCCCAGCATTTT. It is translated as CSANAYGTRGYSNQPQHF. The chain recombines TRBV20-1 with TRBJ1-5, with D possibly matching TRBD1 (6 bases). V was pared by 4 bases and J by 0 bases, with 22 bases between. Germline V gene data show CDR1 as DFQATT and CDR2 as SNEGSKA (reference sequence). The CDR3 has 18 residues.

The chain carries TRBV25-1 and TRBJ2-1; tentatively, D is TRBD2 (6 bases). V gave up 3 bases and J gave up 5 bases, with 17 bases separating them. CDR1 is MGHDK, CDR2 SYGVNS, per germline. The CDR3 length is 16 residues. CDR3 region: CASSDLTGETHNEQFF. DNA of the CDR3: TGTGCCAGCAGTGATCTGACGGGGGAGACCCACAATGAGCAGTTCTTC. Filled out from reference TRBV25-1 and TRBJ2-1, the complete variable domain reads EADIYQTPRYLVIGTGKKITLECSQTMGHDKMYWYQQDPGMELHLIHYSYGVNSTEKGDLSSESTVSRIRTEHFPLTLESARPSHTSQYLCASSDLTGETHNEQFFGPGTRLTVL.

This clonotype was observed a handful of times. This chain links TRBV27 with TRBJ2-4; the D is unclear. TRBJ2-7 matches the DNA end more closely, so the J call is doubtful. The CDR3 runs 13 residues. Germline assignment: CDR1 MNHEY and CDR2 SMNVEV (reference sequence). DNA for the CDR3: TGTGCCAGCAGCCCAATAGGCCTCTACGAGCAGTACTTC. Its translation: CASSPIGLYEQYF.

This rearrangement joins TRBV5-5 to TRBJ2-3; D is uncertain. Germline V gene data show CDR1 as SGHKS and CDR2 as YYEKEE (reference sequence). Trimming removed 1 base at V and 4 bases at J, with 16 bases between. This CDR3 comprises 16 residues. CDR3 region: CASSLSPTGASDTQYF. CDR3 bases: TGTGCCAGCAGCTTGTCTCCGACTGGCGCCTCAGATACGCAGTATTTT.

This rearrangement joins TRBV24-1 to TRBJ2-5, with D maybe TRBD2 (5 bases). Germline CDR1 KGHDR, CDR2 SFDVKD. This CDR3 comprises 14 residues. V was trimmed by 4 bases and J by 5 bases, leaving 13 bases between them. The CDR3 region has the DNA TGTGCCACCAGTGACGTCGGGGTGTGGGAGACCCAGTACTTC. Translating it yields CATSDVGVWETQYF.

The chain is built from TRBV7-9 and TRBJ1-1, with a tentative D call TRBD1 (5 bases). The CDR3 extends over 15 amino acids. The V end was cut by 1 base, the J end by 3 bases, with 12 bases between. Germline lookup yields CDR1 SEHNR and CDR2 FQNEAQ (reference sequence). CDR3 nucleotides: TGTGCCAGCAGCTTAGATGGGGCGATGCACACTGAAGCTTTCTTT. Its translation: CASSLDGAMHTEAFF.

The chain is built from TRBV2 and TRBJ1-4; 7 bases map to TRBD1. The trim removed 8 bases at V and 3 bases at J, leaving 9 bases unmatched. Germline V gives CDR1 SNHLY, CDR2 FYNNEI. The CDR3 runs 15 residues. The CDR3 spells CASGQTGAANEKLFF. CDR3 DNA: TGTGCCAGCGGTCAAACAGGGGCGGCTAATGAAAAACTGTTTTTT.

V gene TRBV27 combines with J gene TRBJ2-4; 11 nucleotides match TRBD2. The CDR3 has 18 amino acids. Losses at the gene ends were 5 bases for V and 0 bases for J; bases not matched to a gene: 9. Germline lookup yields CDR1 MNHEY and CDR2 SMNVEV (reference sequence). The CDR3 here is CASSLGLAVDGAKNIQYF. In DNA form, the CDR3 reads TGTGCCAGCAGTCTGGGACTAGCGGTTGATGGAGCCAAAAACATTCAGTACTTC.

This clonotype turned up a few times. The chain has TRBV10-3 and TRBJ2-7, with D unresolved. The germline V and J ends were trimmed by 6 bases and 3 bases, with 15 bases remaining between them. The CDR3 spans 14 residues. Looked up from germline, CDR1 is ENHRY and CDR2 is SYGVKD. The CDR3 spells CAISNAENGYEQYF. CDR3 nucleotides: TGTGCCATCAGCAACGCTGAGAACGGCTACGAGCAGTACTTC.

Points on this clonotype: The missing conserved phenylalanine or tryptophan at the end of this CDR3 makes a read error likely. The genes are TRBV12-3 or TRBV12-4 and TRBJ2-1; tentative D call: TRBD1 (6 bases). This CDR3 is 13 amino acids long. V dropped 5 bases and J dropped 9 bases, with 14 bases sitting between them. Here the CDR3 reads CASSQGIKAEQFL. Here the CDR3 DNA reads TGTGCCAGCAGTCAGGGGATTAAAGCTGAGCAGTTCCTC.

The genes are TRBV20-1 and TRBJ2-1, with D perhaps matching TRBD1 (5 bases). With 3 bases removed from V and 4 bases from J, the gap between germline ends came to 16 bases. Per the germline V gene, CDR1 is DFQATT and CDR2 is SNEGSKA (reference sequence). The CDR3 contains 15 residues. CDR3 sequence: CSARDDSLGYNEQFF. CDR3 in DNA: TGCAGTGCTAGGGACGACAGCCTCGGGTACAATGAGCAGTTCTTC.

CDR3 loop: CSARVLRLGNEQFF. The CDR3 DNA reads TGCAGTGCTAGAGTCCTTCGCTTAGGGAATGAGCAGTTCTTC. The V call is TRBV20-1, the J call TRBJ2-1; D remains unclear. Germline V lookup: CDR1 DFQATT, CDR2 SNEGSKA (reference sequence). The V end was cut by 1 base, the J end by 7 bases, with 14 bases between. This CDR3 contains 14 residues.

The chain is built from TRBV29-1 and TRBJ2-7; TRBD2 matches 12 bases. Trimming removed 3 bases from V and 6 bases from J; junction bases left unmatched: 12. Germline V gene lookup returns CDR1 SQVTM and CDR2 ANQGSEA. The CDR3 contains 16 residues. DNA of the CDR3: TGCAGCGTTGATGGTCTAGCGGGAGGGTCCGATCCCGAGCAGTACTTC. It yields the protein CSVDGLAGGSDPEQYF.

The genes are TRBV20-1 and TRBJ2-7; the D gene is possibly TRBD1 (8 bases). V was trimmed by 0 bases and J by 4 bases, leaving 19 bases between them. The CDR3 runs 16 residues. Germline V gives CDR1 DFQATT, CDR2 SNEGSKA (reference sequence). This CDR3 reads CSARDLAQGGRYEQYF. CDR3 coding DNA: TGCAGTGCTAGAGATCTGGCACAGGGGGGGAGGTACGAGCAGTACTTC.